The 21 T cell receptor beta chains below come from one sample, sequenced in a study of cytomegalovirus exposure and HLA in healthy donors. In the PCR, 60 Vbeta and 13 Jbeta primers were used. The data were produced by immunoSEQ multiplex PCR, yet TCRdb's version contains in-frame clones alone and is incomplete. Of 89,000 or so clones listed, 70% to 90% are singletons. The sample comprised PBMCs. Every receptor here comes from a woman younger than 35 in good health and CMV-seropositive.

V gene TRBV27 combines with J gene TRBJ2-1, with 9 bases fitting TRBD2. This CDR3 has 16 residues. CDR1 is MNHEY and CDR2 is SMNVEV in the germline V gene (reference sequence). With 5 bases clipped from V and 4 bases from J, the junction kept 9 bases outside the gene matches. Here the CDR3 DNA reads TGTGCCAGCAGTCTAAGCGGACTAGCGATATACAATGAGCAGTTCTTC. This codes for CASSLSGLAIYNEQFF.

This chain joins TRBV6-5 and TRBJ2-7; 7 nucleotides line up with TRBD1. V trimming: 5 bases; J trimming: 3 bases; junction bases outside the gene matches: 7. Germline V lookup: CDR1 MNHEY, CDR2 SVGAGI. The CDR3 loop spans 14 amino acids. Here the CDR3 DNA reads TGTGCCAGCAGTAAACCGGGACAGCTCTACGAGCAGTACTTC. Its translation is CASSKPGQLYEQYF.

DNA for the CDR3: TGTGCCAGCAGTGTCCCCCGGGGACAGGGATCAGAGACCCAGTACTTC. It is translated as CASSVPRGQGSETQYF. The chain combines TRBV28 with TRBJ2-5, with 9 nucleotides matching TRBD1. CDR3 length: 16 amino acids. The trim removed 5 bases at V and 4 bases at J, leaving 11 bases unmatched. Germline V gene sequence: CDR1 MDHEN, CDR2 SYDVKM.

The chain has TRBV5-4 and TRBJ1-4; TRBD1 matches 7 bases. V was clipped by 3 bases and J by 7 bases; unmatched bases: 9. CDR1 is SGHNT and CDR2 is YYREEE in the germline V gene (reference sequence). The CDR3 extends over 15 amino acids. This chain's CDR3 is CASSSRTGSGEKLFF. In DNA, the CDR3 is TGTGCCAGCAGCTCGAGGACAGGCTCTGGTGAAAAACTGTTTTTT. Full variable domain (rest looked up from reference TRBV5-4 and TRBJ1-4): ETGVTQSPTHLIKTRGQQVTLRCSSQSGHNTVSWYQQALGQGPQFIFQYYREEENGRGNFPPRFSGLQFPNYSSELNVNALELDDSALYLCASSSRTGSGEKLFFGSGTQLSVL.

This chain connects TRBV4-2 to TRBJ2-7, with D perhaps TRBD1 (5 bases). Trimming took off 2 bases at V and 2 bases at J, with 16 bases between the two ends. The CDR3 is 16 residues long. The germline V gene has CDR1 LGHNA and CDR2 YNFKEQ. CDR3 coding DNA: TGTGCCAGCAGCCAACTCCACGCGACAGTGACCTACGAGCAGTACTTC. The encoded protein is CASSQLHATVTYEQYF.

The chain has TRBV5-1 and TRBJ1-1; weak D call: TRBD1 (6 bases). V dropped 5 bases and J dropped 5 bases, with 22 bases sitting between them. The CDR3 is 16 amino acids. The germline V gene has CDR1 SGHRS and CDR2 YFSETQ. In DNA form, the CDR3 reads TGCGCCAGCAGAAATGCTCAGGGGTCGAGTTTGACTGAAGCTTTCTTT. Translation gives CASRNAQGSSLTEAFF.

The chain combines TRBV28 with TRBJ2-5; the D gene is possibly TRBD2 (5 bases). V shed 7 bases and J shed 0 bases, with 15 bases lying between them. Germline CDR1 is MDHEN and CDR2 is SYDVKM. The CDR3 has 15 residues. CDR3 sequence: CASTQAGLYQETQYF. Written as DNA, the CDR3 is TGTGCCAGCACTCAAGCAGGACTCTACCAAGAGACCCAGTACTTC.

With respect to this clone: The same CDR3 can be traced to other DNA sequences in this sample. The rearrangement joins TRBV4-1 to TRBJ2-7; no clear D. The CDR3 has 15 amino acids. The V gene's germline CDR1 is MGHRA and CDR2 YSYEKL. The germline V and J ends were trimmed by 0 bases and 1 base, with 10 bases remaining between them. CDR3 bases: TGCGCCAGCAGCCAAGATGAACTCGCATCCTACGAGCAGTACTTC. Translation: CASSQDELASYEQYF.

The rearrangement uses TRBV5-1 and TRBJ2-1; perhaps TRBD1 as D (5 bases). CDR3 length equals 15 residues. From germline, CDR1 is SGHRS and CDR2 YFSETQ. The V end lost 0 bases, the J end lost 3 bases, and 10 bases lay between the germline ends. CDR3 coding DNA: TGCGCCAGCAGCTTGGCTAGGGGTTTCTACAATGAGCAGTTCTTC. Translating it yields CASSLARGFYNEQFF. The full variable domain, rest sourced from reference TRBV5-1 and TRBJ2-1, is KAGVTQTPRYLIKTRGQQVTLSCSPISGHRSVSWYQQTPGQGLQFLFEYFSETQRNKGNFPGRFSGRQFSNSRSEMNVSTLELGDSALYLCASSLARGFYNEQFFGPGTRLTVL.

This chain connects TRBV6-5 to TRBJ1-3, with D perhaps TRBD1 (5 bases). Germline loops: CDR1 MNHEY, CDR2 SVGAGI. Trimming took 4 bases from V and 9 from J, leaving 22 bases between them. The CDR3 contains 16 residues. CDR3 coding DNA: TGTGCCAGCAGTTGGGACTTAGGGCGCGGCGATAGCACCATATATTTT. It codes for CASSWDLGRGDSTIYF.

The chain carries TRBV19 and TRBJ2-1; TRBD2 might be the D (6 bases). Between the trimmed V and J ends, which lost 6 bases and 5 bases, there was a span of 8 bases. CDR1 and CDR2 (germline): LNHDA, SQIVND (reference sequence). The CDR3 totals 12 residues. The CDR3 DNA is TGTGCCAGTAGCGGGAGAAACAATGAGCAGTTCTTC. Amino acid sequence: CASSGRNNEQFF.

This sequence joins TRBV9 and TRBJ2-1; TRBD2 matches 14 bases. The CDR3 runs 19 residues. Losses at the gene ends were 2 bases for V and 4 bases for J; bases not matched to a gene: 11. Germline V gene sequence: CDR1 SGDLS, CDR2 YYNGEE. The CDR3: CASSVVGTSGSFGYNEQFF. The CDR3 DNA sequence: TGTGCCAGCAGCGTCGTGGGGACTAGCGGGAGTTTTGGGTACAATGAGCAGTTCTTC.

The chain links TRBV7-9 to TRBJ2-1; 11 bases are a match to TRBD2. There are 15 residues in the CDR3. The germline V gene encodes CDR1 SEHNR and CDR2 FQNEAQ (reference sequence). After removal of 7 bases from V and 4 bases from J, the junction contained 6 bases not matched to a gene. The CDR3 spells CASNLLAGGYNEQFF. Here the CDR3 DNA reads TGTGCCAGCAACCTGCTAGCGGGGGGTTACAATGAGCAGTTCTTC. The full variable domain, completed using reference TRBV7-9 and TRBJ2-1, is DTGVSQNPRHKITKRGQNVTFRCDPISEHNRLYWYRQTLGQGPEFLTYFQNEAQLEKSRLLSDRFSAERPKGSFSTLEIQRTEQGDSAMYLCASNLLAGGYNEQFFGPGTRLTVL.

V gene TRBV7-9 combines with J gene TRBJ2-7; 8 nucleotides line up with TRBD1. The germline CDR1 and CDR2 sequences are SEHNR and FQNEAQ (reference sequence). Trimming cost V 8 bases and J 3 bases; bases outside gene matches: 12. This CDR3 has 15 residues. DNA for the CDR3: TGTGCCAGCGGCTACTCCCGAGACAGGGGCTACGAGCAGTACTTC. It translates to CASGYSRDRGYEQYF.

The chain employs TRBV6-6 and TRBJ2-2; D not certain. CDR1 and CDR2 (germline): MNHNY, SVGAGI (reference sequence). CDR3 length: 14 residues. V was shortened by 3 bases and J by 2 bases, with 7 bases between the two germline ends. The CDR3 nucleotides are TGTGCCAGCAGTTATTTAGATAACACCGGGGAGCTGTTTTTT. Translating it yields CASSYLDNTGELFF.

The V call is TRBV29-1, the J call TRBJ2-5; the D gene is possibly TRBD2 (6 bases). CDR1 SQVTM and CDR2 ANQGSEA come from the germline V gene. V was trimmed by 6 bases and J by 7 bases, leaving 21 bases between them. CDR3 size: 14 residues. The CDR3 sequence: CSVYPDLLGGTQYF. The CDR3 nucleotides read TGCAGCGTATACCCCGACCTCCTGGGGGGGACCCAGTACTTC.

V usage is TRBV11-2 and J usage is TRBJ1-1; TRBD1 aligns across 9 bases. After removal of 5 bases from V and 4 bases from J, the junction contained 5 bases not matched to a gene. This CDR3 is built from 14 residues. Germline values: CDR1 SGHAT, CDR2 FQNNGV. CDR3 sequence (DNA): TGTGCCAGCAGCCAACAGGGGGCGAGCACTGAAGCTTTCTTT. This gives the protein CASSQQGASTEAFF.

This chain joins TRBV2 and TRBJ1-2, with 8 bases lining up with TRBD1. The CDR3 consists of 11 residues. Germline V lookup: CDR1 SNHLY, CDR2 FYNNEI. Trimming removed 9 bases from V and 7 bases from J; junction bases left unmatched: 4. The CDR3 DNA follows: TGTGCCAGTGGACAGGGCTCTGGCTACACCTTC. This sequence encodes CASGQGSGYTF.

V is TRBV28 and J is TRBJ1-2; 9 nucleotides match TRBD1. There are 15 residues in the CDR3. The V and J ends lost 8 bases and 6 bases, in that order; junction bases with no gene match: 13. Germline-derived CDR1 and CDR2 are MDHEN and SYDVKM. Written as DNA, the CDR3 is TGTGCCAGCGAACCAACACAGGGGGCTTCGGATGGCTACACCTTC. Translated: CASEPTQGASDGYTF.

The V call is TRBV7-9, the J call TRBJ1-4, with TRBD1 matching over 8 bases. The germline gives CDR1 SEHNR, CDR2 FQNEAQ (reference sequence). V was pared by 5 bases and J by 10 bases, with 9 bases of the junction left unmatched. The CDR3 has 14 residues. The CDR3, as DNA: TGTGCCAGCAGCCCCGGACAGGGATTCGGAAAACTGTTTTTT. Encoded protein: CASSPGQGFGKLFF. The variable domain in full, completed from reference TRBV7-9 and TRBJ1-4, reads DTGVSQNPRHKITKRGQNVTFRCDPISEHNRLYWYRQTLGQGPEFLTYFQNEAQLEKSRLLSDRFSAERPKGSFSTLEIQRTEQGDSAMYLCASSPGQGFGKLFFGSGTQLSVL.

The V call is TRBV6-1, the J call TRBJ2-6; 11 bases are a match to TRBD1. The CDR3 covers 18 residues. Trimming removed 3 bases from V and 0 bases from J; junction bases left unmatched: 4. Germline CDR1 and CDR2: MNHNS and SASEGT. As DNA, the CDR3 is TGTGCCAGCAGTGAGGGACAGGGGGTTCCCTCTGGGGCCAACGTCCTGACTTTC. Its protein product is CASSEGQGVPSGANVLTF.